The rows below give T cell receptor beta chains drawn from one sample of a study of blood T cell repertoires in COVID-19. Profiling relied on immunoSEQ multiplex PCR, and the TCRdb table lists in-frame clones only, not all of them. The sample consists of 240,000 or so clones, approximately 91% of them appearing once. Material: peripheral blood. Receptor source: a woman in her twenties or thirties with acute or convalescent COVID-19. Both conserved end residues are part of each CDR3. Each record gives: D gene, CDR3 length, V gene, J gene, CDR3 protein. D genes are given only for firm matches.

d_gene: .; len: 13; v_gene: TRBV5-1; j_gene: TRBJ1-1; CDR3aa: CASSLQEKTEAFF
d_gene: .; len: 16; v_gene: TRBV18; j_gene: TRBJ2-1; CDR3aa: CASSPIRGQIYNEQFF
d_gene: .; len: 13; v_gene: TRBV19; j_gene: TRBJ2-7; CDR3aa: CASSPSRAYEQYF
d_gene: .; len: 14; v_gene: TRBV2; j_gene: TRBJ2-1; CDR3aa: CASEQVRSYNEQFF
d_gene: .; len: 18; v_gene: TRBV12-5; j_gene: TRBJ1-4; CDR3aa: CASGLSLVRGEFNEKLFF
d_gene: TRBD2; len: 17; v_gene: TRBV30; j_gene: TRBJ2-2; CDR3aa: CAWSGGLAGEGTGELFF
d_gene: TRBD1; len: 16; v_gene: TRBV4-3; j_gene: TRBJ2-1; CDR3aa: CASSLGTGGLQNEQFF
d_gene: TRBD2; len: 15; v_gene: TRBV27; j_gene: TRBJ2-4; CDR3aa: CASSFGTSGKNIQYF
d_gene: .; len: 19; v_gene: TRBV13; j_gene: TRBJ2-5; CDR3aa: CASSSGQRAAYESGETQYF
d_gene: .; len: 13; v_gene: TRBV21-1; j_gene: TRBJ1-1; CDR3aa: CASSRQGCTEAFF
d_gene: TRBD2; len: 15; v_gene: TRBV27; j_gene: TRBJ2-1; CDR3aa: CASTLLAGVLNEQFF
d_gene: TRBD2; len: 15; v_gene: TRBV5-4; j_gene: TRBJ2-5; CDR3aa: CASSLLTSGLKTQYF
d_gene: .; len: 15; v_gene: TRBV7-3; j_gene: TRBJ2-1; CDR3aa: CASSPGGASYNEQFF
d_gene: TRBD1; len: 16; v_gene: TRBV7-6; j_gene: TRBJ2-7; CDR3aa: CASSSPRDRGGSEQYF
d_gene: .; len: 17; v_gene: TRBV7-9; j_gene: TRBJ1-6; CDR3aa: CASSLPNRDPYNSPLHF
d_gene: TRBD1; len: 13; v_gene: TRBV10-3; j_gene: TRBJ1-3; CDR3aa: CASTTGAGNTIYF
d_gene: .; len: 13; v_gene: TRBV23-1; j_gene: TRBJ2-5; CDR3aa: CASSQCLEETQYF
d_gene: .; len: 16; v_gene: TRBV6-5; j_gene: TRBJ1-1; CDR3aa: CASSYSRVSANTEAFF
d_gene: .; len: 12; v_gene: TRBV12-3/TRBV12-4; j_gene: TRBJ2-7; CDR3aa: CASSYSPYEQYF
d_gene: .; len: 16; v_gene: TRBV11-2; j_gene: TRBJ1-2; CDR3aa: CASSLEGGSANYGYTF
d_gene: .; len: 12; v_gene: TRBV29-1; j_gene: TRBJ1-2; CDR3aa: CSVDNMNYGYTF
d_gene: TRBD2; len: 16; v_gene: TRBV4-1; j_gene: TRBJ2-1; CDR3aa: CASSQFQLAENNEQFF
d_gene: .; len: 11; v_gene: TRBV7-6; j_gene: TRBJ2-7; CDR3aa: CASSVVGEQYF
d_gene: .; len: 14; v_gene: TRBV6-6; j_gene: TRBJ1-5; CDR3aa: CASSSPGGNQPQHF
d_gene: TRBD1; len: 18; v_gene: TRBV19; j_gene: TRBJ2-6; CDR3aa: CASSIRAGGAPGANVLTF
d_gene: TRBD2; len: 17; v_gene: TRBV6-2/TRBV6-3; j_gene: TRBJ2-7; CDR3aa: CASSYNLRTSGSGEQYF
d_gene: TRBD2; len: 16; v_gene: TRBV19; j_gene: TRBJ2-3; CDR3aa: CASKGLAGALTDTQYF
d_gene: TRBD2; len: 18; v_gene: TRBV7-2; j_gene: TRBJ2-4; CDR3aa: CASSLVASGRTPENIQYF
d_gene: TRBD2; len: 18; v_gene: TRBV6-4; j_gene: TRBJ2-1; CDR3aa: CASSDSPFPSGRGNEQFF
d_gene: TRBD1; len: 16; v_gene: TRBV30; j_gene: TRBJ1-2; CDR3aa: CAWSHLPGQGVLGYTF
d_gene: .; len: 13; v_gene: TRBV2; j_gene: TRBJ1-2; CDR3aa: CASSEREGYGYTF
d_gene: TRBD1; len: 15; v_gene: TRBV12-5; j_gene: TRBJ1-5; CDR3aa: CASAPGQLGNQPQHF
d_gene: TRBD1; len: 15; v_gene: TRBV7-8; j_gene: TRBJ2-1; CDR3aa: CASSLTGGFYNEQFF
d_gene: TRBD2; len: 18; v_gene: TRBV6-2/TRBV6-3; j_gene: TRBJ2-1; CDR3aa: CASSYPLAGGVSYNEQFF
d_gene: TRBD2; len: 15; v_gene: TRBV5-1; j_gene: TRBJ2-5; CDR3aa: CAIPGLAGLEETQYF
d_gene: .; len: 15; v_gene: TRBV27; j_gene: TRBJ2-7; CDR3aa: CASSLSWDNSYEQYF
d_gene: .; len: 20; v_gene: TRBV21-1; j_gene: TRBJ2-1; CDR3aa: CASSKNEQGALAGGYYEQFF
d_gene: .; len: 13; v_gene: TRBV11-2; j_gene: TRBJ2-1; CDR3aa: CASSPRRGNEQFF
d_gene: TRBD1; len: 13; v_gene: TRBV10-2; j_gene: TRBJ2-2; CDR3aa: CASRGTGVGELFF
d_gene: .; len: 12; v_gene: TRBV5-1; j_gene: TRBJ2-3; CDR3aa: CASSRSADTQYF
d_gene: .; len: 14; v_gene: TRBV2; j_gene: TRBJ2-1; CDR3aa: CASSLSPLYNEQFF
d_gene: TRBD1; len: 14; v_gene: TRBV7-2; j_gene: TRBJ2-1; CDR3aa: CASSLWDRSNEQFF
d_gene: .; len: 17; v_gene: TRBV7-8; j_gene: TRBJ1-5; CDR3aa: CASSLAGHIESNQPQHF
d_gene: .; len: 14; v_gene: TRBV9; j_gene: TRBJ1-2; CDR3aa: CASSPFNRVGGYTF
d_gene: .; len: 14; v_gene: TRBV6-2/TRBV6-3; j_gene: TRBJ1-2; CDR3aa: CASSYEGTNYGYTF
d_gene: TRBD1; len: 13; v_gene: TRBV6-5; j_gene: TRBJ1-2; CDR3aa: CASSYGTEYGYTF
d_gene: TRBD1; len: 18; v_gene: TRBV7-8; j_gene: TRBJ1-2; CDR3aa: CASSLPGSNRGKDYGYTF
d_gene: .; len: 13; v_gene: TRBV30; j_gene: TRBJ2-2; CDR3aa: CAWSGSGFGELFF
d_gene: TRBD1; len: 12; v_gene: TRBV3-1/TRBV3-2; j_gene: TRBJ1-5; CDR3aa: CASSQGTGPQHF